These T cell receptor beta chains were read from a single sample in a study of blood T cell repertoires in COVID-19. The table came from immunoSEQ multiplex PCR; TCRdb's copy has only in-frame clones and leaves some out. The sample holds about 72,000 clones, more than 75% seen once. The sequenced sample was peripheral blood. The receptors shown here come from a human donor in a cohort sampled during active COVID-19. CDR3s include the opening cysteine and the closing phenylalanine or tryptophan. The D gene is left open where the match is weak. Part of the rows lack a size; the others show once, few, many or a class for expanded clones.

j_call: TRBJ2-7
d_call: -
clone_size: -
v_call: TRBV4-1
cdr3_nt: TGCGCCAGCAGTCCATTCCCGAGGGGGAACACCTACGAGCAGTACTTC
cdr3_aa: CASSPFPRGNTYEQYF

j_call: TRBJ2-7
d_call: -
clone_size: -
v_call: TRBV18
cdr3_nt: TGTGCCAGCTCACTAACTTCCCCGTCCGACGGGTACGAGCAGTACTTC
cdr3_aa: CASSLTSPSDGYEQYF

j_call: TRBJ1-5
d_call: -
clone_size: -
v_call: TRBV6-5
cdr3_nt: TGTGCCAGCAGTACCGACAGGTATCAGCCCCAGCATTTT
cdr3_aa: CASSTDRYQPQHF

j_call: TRBJ1-1
d_call: TRBD1
clone_size: -
v_call: TRBV5-6
cdr3_nt: TGTGCCAGCAGACCAGGTTTGGGACAGGGGATAATGAACACTGAAGCTTTCTTT
cdr3_aa: CASRPGLGQGIMNTEAFF

j_call: TRBJ2-7
d_call: -
clone_size: once
v_call: TRBV4-3
cdr3_nt: TGCGCCAGCAGCCAAGCCTACAGAGGGTGGTACGAGCAGTACTTC
cdr3_aa: CASSQAYRGWYEQYF

j_call: TRBJ2-7
d_call: -
clone_size: -
v_call: TRBV6-2/TRBV6-3
cdr3_nt: TGTGCCAGCAGTTTCACCGACAGTTCCTACGAGCAGTACTTC
cdr3_aa: CASSFTDSSYEQYF

j_call: TRBJ2-7
d_call: TRBD1
clone_size: -
v_call: TRBV15
cdr3_nt: TGTGCCACCAGCGCAAAACCGGGACAGGGGTACGAGCAGTACTTC
cdr3_aa: CATSAKPGQGYEQYF

j_call: TRBJ1-5
d_call: TRBD1
clone_size: -
v_call: TRBV6-6
cdr3_nt: TGTGCCAGCAGTTACGGACAGGCAAATCAGCCCCAGCATTTT
cdr3_aa: CASSYGQANQPQHF

j_call: TRBJ1-2
d_call: TRBD1
clone_size: -
v_call: TRBV12-3/TRBV12-4
cdr3_nt: TGTGCCAGCAGCTCCCCAGGGGGGGGCTACACCTTC
cdr3_aa: CASSSPGGGYTF

j_call: TRBJ1-5
d_call: TRBD1
clone_size: -
v_call: TRBV6-1
cdr3_nt: TGTGCCAGCAGTGACAACAGGGGGCAGCCCCAGCATTTT
cdr3_aa: CASSDNRGQPQHF

j_call: TRBJ1-2
d_call: -
clone_size: once
v_call: TRBV4-2
cdr3_nt: TGTGCCAGCAGCCAAGATACAAGGGGCCGAGATGGCTACACCTTC
cdr3_aa: CASSQDTRGRDGYTF

j_call: TRBJ2-7
d_call: TRBD1
clone_size: once
v_call: TRBV7-9
cdr3_nt: TGTGCCAGCAGCTCAGGACAGGGAATGTCTTACGAGCAGTACTTC
cdr3_aa: CASSSGQGMSYEQYF

j_call: TRBJ1-5
d_call: TRBD1
clone_size: -
v_call: TRBV7-8
cdr3_nt: TGTGCCAGCAGCTCAACCCGGACAGGGGAAGGTCAGCCCCAGCATTTT
cdr3_aa: CASSSTRTGEGQPQHF

j_call: TRBJ1-1
d_call: TRBD1
clone_size: -
v_call: TRBV3-1/TRBV3-2
cdr3_nt: TGTGCCAGCAGCCCGTGGGACAGGAACACTGAAGCTTTCTTT
cdr3_aa: CASSPWDRNTEAFF

j_call: TRBJ2-6
d_call: -
clone_size: once
v_call: TRBV5-4
cdr3_nt: TGTGCCAGCAGCTTGTCAGGGGCTGGGGCCAACGTCCTGACTTTC
cdr3_aa: CASSLSGAGANVLTF

j_call: TRBJ2-3
d_call: TRBD2
clone_size: -
v_call: TRBV11-3
cdr3_nt: TGTGCCAGCAGCTTAGAAGGAGCGGGGCCCACAGATACGCAGTATTTT
cdr3_aa: CASSLEGAGPTDTQYF

j_call: TRBJ2-7
d_call: -
clone_size: -
v_call: TRBV7-8
cdr3_nt: TGTGCCAGCAGCTTACCGACTGACTACGAGCAGTACTTC
cdr3_aa: CASSLPTDYEQYF

j_call: TRBJ2-7
d_call: TRBD1
clone_size: -
v_call: TRBV10-3
cdr3_nt: TGTGCCATCAGTGGGCCGGGACAGGGTAGCTACGAGCAGTACTTC
cdr3_aa: CAISGPGQGSYEQYF

j_call: TRBJ1-1
d_call: TRBD1
clone_size: -
v_call: TRBV6-5
cdr3_nt: TGTGCCAGCAGGGATTGGACAGGGGTTACTGAAGCTTTCTTT
cdr3_aa: CASRDWTGVTEAFF

j_call: TRBJ1-6
d_call: -
clone_size: -
v_call: TRBV5-1
cdr3_nt: TGCGCCAGCAGACCGACGGGGTTGAGTTCACCCCTCCACTTT
cdr3_aa: CASRPTGLSSPLHF

j_call: TRBJ1-6
d_call: -
clone_size: -
v_call: TRBV18
cdr3_nt: TGTGCCAGCTCCCCTATGGGGCAGGGCGCGGATTCACCCCTCCACTTT
cdr3_aa: CASSPMGQGADSPLHF

j_call: TRBJ2-7
d_call: TRBD2
clone_size: -
v_call: TRBV6-1
cdr3_nt: TGTGCCAGCAGTGAAGGACTAGCGGGGGCACGCGAGCAGTACTTC
cdr3_aa: CASSEGLAGAREQYF

j_call: TRBJ1-6
d_call: -
clone_size: -
v_call: TRBV7-2
cdr3_nt: TGTGCCAGCAGCTTAGGCGGGTTGGGATCACCCCTCCACTTT
cdr3_aa: CASSLGGLGSPLHF

j_call: TRBJ2-2
d_call: -
clone_size: -
v_call: TRBV24-1
cdr3_nt: TGTGCCACCAGTGAAAACCGGGAAACCGGGGAGCTGTTTTTT
cdr3_aa: CATSENRETGELFF

j_call: TRBJ2-3
d_call: TRBD1
clone_size: -
v_call: TRBV5-8
cdr3_nt: TGTGCCAGCAGCCACAGACAGGGGTCAGATACGCAGTATTTT
cdr3_aa: CASSHRQGSDTQYF

j_call: TRBJ2-6
d_call: -
clone_size: -
v_call: TRBV4-1
cdr3_nt: TGCGCCAGCAGCCCAGGGACTGGGGGCTCTGGGGCCAACGTCCTGACTTTC
cdr3_aa: CASSPGTGGSGANVLTF

j_call: TRBJ2-1
d_call: TRBD2
clone_size: -
v_call: TRBV11-2
cdr3_nt: TGTGCCAGCAGTTTTAGTTCTGGCGGGGGGGCCTTTTCCTATGAGCAGTTCTTC
cdr3_aa: CASSFSSGGGAFSYEQFF

j_call: TRBJ1-5
d_call: -
clone_size: -
v_call: TRBV6-5
cdr3_nt: TGTGCCAGCAGTTACTCAGGGGATCAGCCCCAGCATTTT
cdr3_aa: CASSYSGDQPQHF

j_call: TRBJ2-7
d_call: TRBD1
clone_size: -
v_call: TRBV11-1
cdr3_nt: TGTGCCAGCAGCTTAGCGACAGGGGGCTTTTACGAGCAGTACTTC
cdr3_aa: CASSLATGGFYEQYF

j_call: TRBJ1-2
d_call: -
clone_size: few
v_call: TRBV3-1/TRBV3-2
cdr3_nt: TGTGCCAGCAGCTACGCCCGGCTTCAGGCTAACTATGGCTACACCTTC
cdr3_aa: CASSYARLQANYGYTF

j_call: TRBJ1-1
d_call: TRBD1
clone_size: -
v_call: TRBV6-5
cdr3_nt: TGTGCCAGCAGTTACAAACAGGGGTGGGGCACTGAAGCTTTCTTT
cdr3_aa: CASSYKQGWGTEAFF

j_call: TRBJ1-2
d_call: -
clone_size: -
v_call: TRBV6-5
cdr3_nt: TGTGCCAGCAGTTTTCGGGGGGATCGGGGTTATGGCTACACCTTC
cdr3_aa: CASSFRGDRGYGYTF

j_call: TRBJ2-7
d_call: -
clone_size: few
v_call: TRBV2
cdr3_nt: TGTGCCAGCAAAGGGGTTGACGACGAGCAGTACTTC
cdr3_aa: CASKGVDDEQYF

j_call: TRBJ1-2
d_call: TRBD1
clone_size: -
v_call: TRBV7-9
cdr3_nt: TGTGCCAGCAGCTTAGCGGGGACAGGAGCTAACTATGGCTACACCTTC
cdr3_aa: CASSLAGTGANYGYTF

j_call: TRBJ1-2
d_call: TRBD1
clone_size: -
v_call: TRBV27
cdr3_nt: TGTGCCAGCAGGGACTTCGGACAGGGGGCAGACTATGGCTACACCTTC
cdr3_aa: CASRDFGQGADYGYTF

j_call: TRBJ2-7
d_call: TRBD1
clone_size: -
v_call: TRBV5-1
cdr3_nt: TGCGCCAGCAGTTACCGGGACAGGTTCTACGAGCAGTACTTC
cdr3_aa: CASSYRDRFYEQYF

j_call: TRBJ2-7
d_call: -
clone_size: -
v_call: TRBV13
cdr3_nt: TGTGCCAGCAGCTCCCTAATGTTCCCTTACGAGCAGTACTTC
cdr3_aa: CASSSLMFPYEQYF

j_call: TRBJ2-1
d_call: TRBD1
clone_size: -
v_call: TRBV25-1
cdr3_nt: TGTGCCAGCAGTCGGGACAGGGAGTACAATGAGCAGTTCTTC
cdr3_aa: CASSRDREYNEQFF

j_call: TRBJ2-3
d_call: -
clone_size: once
v_call: TRBV14
cdr3_nt: TGTGCCAGCAGCCGAGACACTAGTCGGAAAGATACGCAGTATTTT
cdr3_aa: CASSRDTSRKDTQYF

j_call: TRBJ1-1
d_call: -
clone_size: -
v_call: TRBV15
cdr3_nt: TGTGCCACCAGCAGCGCATTTGGGGGCTTGAGGACTGAAGCTTTCTTT
cdr3_aa: CATSSAFGGLRTEAFF

j_call: TRBJ1-5
d_call: -
clone_size: -
v_call: TRBV4-2
cdr3_nt: TGTGCCAGCAGCCAAGATAGGTGGGGAGATCAGCCCCAGCATTTT
cdr3_aa: CASSQDRWGDQPQHF

j_call: TRBJ1-1
d_call: -
clone_size: -
v_call: TRBV6-6
cdr3_nt: TGTGCCAGTAACGGAGGCGGGGATACTGAAGCTTTCTTT
cdr3_aa: CASNGGGDTEAFF

j_call: TRBJ2-1
d_call: -
clone_size: -
v_call: TRBV5-1
cdr3_nt: TGCGCCAGCAGCTTAACTGTAAGGGGCGGCAATGAGCAGTTCTTC
cdr3_aa: CASSLTVRGGNEQFF

j_call: TRBJ1-2
d_call: -
clone_size: -
v_call: TRBV29-1
cdr3_nt: TGCAGCGTTGAAGGGTCTGGAACAGAATTCTATGGCTACACCTTC
cdr3_aa: CSVEGSGTEFYGYTF

j_call: TRBJ2-7
d_call: -
clone_size: -
v_call: TRBV6-5
cdr3_nt: TGTGCCAGCAGTTACTCGCCACGGGGATCGAGGGAGCAGTACTTC
cdr3_aa: CASSYSPRGSREQYF

j_call: TRBJ2-7
d_call: TRBD2
clone_size: few
v_call: TRBV4-1
cdr3_nt: TGCGCCAGCAGCCCGGGACTAGCGGGGGGGACCTACGAGCAGTACTTC
cdr3_aa: CASSPGLAGGTYEQYF

j_call: TRBJ1-2
d_call: TRBD1
clone_size: once
v_call: TRBV25-1
cdr3_nt: TGTGCCAGCAGTAGCGGAGGGGACGGGACAGGGAACATCTATGGCTACACCTTC
cdr3_aa: CASSSGGDGTGNIYGYTF

j_call: TRBJ1-2
d_call: -
clone_size: -
v_call: TRBV5-5
cdr3_nt: TGTGCCAGCAGCCCTGTGACAGACTGGGACTATGGCTACACCTTC
cdr3_aa: CASSPVTDWDYGYTF